This TCR beta chain was obtained from a study of read filtering for tumor transcriptome and immune sequencing. In its sample, this clonotype was seen many times. From 300 to 450 ng of RNA, a library with molecular barcoded alpha/delta and beta/gamma adaptors was made. TCRdb re-called the reads through MiXCR, storing one row per CDR3 protein. The data hold about 130,000 distinct CDR3 sequences, with approximately 12% observed a single time. The sequence was obtained from a donor at least 40 years old with multiple myeloma. The sequenced sample was a population of CD138-negative cells sorted from bone marrow.

DNA of the CDR3: TGCGCCAGCAGCTCTGGGGTCAGGGCCACCTACGAGCAGTACTTC. Protein: CASSSGVRATYEQYF. The chain is built from TRBV5-1 and TRBJ2-7; a weak D match, TRBD1 (5 bases). The CDR3 contains 15 residues. In germline, CDR1 is SGHRS, CDR2 YFSETQ. The ends were cut back, 3 bases at V and 2 bases at J, with 15 bases in the middle.